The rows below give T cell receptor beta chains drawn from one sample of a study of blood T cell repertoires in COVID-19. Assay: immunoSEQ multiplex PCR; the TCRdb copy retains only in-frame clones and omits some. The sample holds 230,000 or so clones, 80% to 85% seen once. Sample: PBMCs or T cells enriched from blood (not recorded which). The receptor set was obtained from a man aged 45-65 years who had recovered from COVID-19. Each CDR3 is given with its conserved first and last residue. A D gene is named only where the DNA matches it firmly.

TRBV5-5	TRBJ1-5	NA	TGTGCCAGCAGCAGTCAACATAGCAATCAGCCCCAGCATTTT	CASSSQHSNQPQHF
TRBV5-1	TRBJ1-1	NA	TGCGCCAGCACAGAGCGTGGCATCAACACTGAAGCTTTCTTT	CASTERGINTEAFF
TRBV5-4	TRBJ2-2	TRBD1	TGTGCCAGCAGCCAAGGACAGGGGATAACCGGGGAGCTGTTTTTT	CASSQGQGITGELFF
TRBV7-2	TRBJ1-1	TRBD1	TGTGCCAGCAGCGCATACAGGGGGATGAACACTGAAGCTTTCTTT	CASSAYRGMNTEAFF
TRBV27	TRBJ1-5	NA	TGTGCCAGCAGTTTAGGGGGGGAGGGCAATCAGCCCCAGCATTTT	CASSLGGEGNQPQHF
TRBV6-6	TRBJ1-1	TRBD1	TGTGCCAGCAGGGGTACAGGGGGGAGCACTGAAGCTTTCTTT	CASRGTGGSTEAFF
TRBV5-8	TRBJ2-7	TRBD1	TGTGCCAGCAAACTATTACAGGGGGCGGGAGAGCAGTACTTC	CASKLLQGAGEQYF
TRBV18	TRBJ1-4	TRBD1	TGTGCCAGCTCACCACCGGACAGGGGTGAGGAAAAACTGTTTTTT	CASSPPDRGEEKLFF
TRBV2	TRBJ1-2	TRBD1	TGTGCCAGCAGCCTTAGGGGACAGATAAACTATGGCTACACCTTC	CASSLRGQINYGYTF
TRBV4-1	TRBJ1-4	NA	TGCGCCAGCAGCCAAGATAGCCAGCCGGGTGAAAAACTGTTTTTT	CASSQDSQPGEKLFF
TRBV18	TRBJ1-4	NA	TGTGCCAGCTCGTACACAGGGTATGAAAAACTGTTTTTT	CASSYTGYEKLFF
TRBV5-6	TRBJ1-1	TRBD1	TGTGCCAGCGGGCCAGGACAGGGGCAAGGGAACACTGAAGCTTTCTTT	CASGPGQGQGNTEAFF
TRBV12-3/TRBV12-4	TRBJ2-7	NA	TGTGCCAGCAGCAAGGACATTTCCTACAAGCAGTACTTC	CASSKDISYKQYF
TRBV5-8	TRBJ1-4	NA	TGTGCCAGCAGCCGACGGGGGGCGCGCACTAATGAAAAACTGTTTTTT	CASSRRGARTNEKLFF
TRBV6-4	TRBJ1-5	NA	TGTGCCAGCAGTGAGGCGGGAGGCAATCAGCCCCAGCATTTT	CASSEAGGNQPQHF
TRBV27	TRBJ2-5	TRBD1	TGTGCCAGCAGTTTATCTTGGGACAGGGGAGAGACCCAGTACTTC	CASSLSWDRGETQYF
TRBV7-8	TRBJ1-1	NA	TGTGCCAGCAGCTTAGGAGTTGAAGCTTTCTTT	CASSLGVEAFF
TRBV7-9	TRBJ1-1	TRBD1	TGTGCCAGCAGCGACGTTTACGGGGCCAGGGGGGACACTGAAGCTTTCTTT	CASSDVYGARGDTEAFF
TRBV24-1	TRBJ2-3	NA	TGTGCCACCTGCCAAGGGGGAAGTGGCACAGATACGCAGTATTTT	CATCQGGSGTDTQYF
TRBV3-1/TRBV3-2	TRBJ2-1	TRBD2	TGTGCCAGCAGCCAAGACCTAGCGGGGGCCGGGAATGAGCAGTTCTTC	CASSQDLAGAGNEQFF
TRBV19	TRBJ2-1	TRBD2	TGTGCCAGTAGTTCCCCGCCCGGGACTAGCCGAGCCTACAATGAGCAGTTCTTC	CASSSPPGTSRAYNEQFF
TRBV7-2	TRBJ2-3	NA	TGTGCCAGCAGCTTATATGGCAGGGCAGTCCCAGATACGCAGTATTTT	CASSLYGRAVPDTQYF
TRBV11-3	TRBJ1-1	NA	TGTGCCAGCAGGTTACAGATGAACACTGAAGCTTTCTTT	CASRLQMNTEAFF